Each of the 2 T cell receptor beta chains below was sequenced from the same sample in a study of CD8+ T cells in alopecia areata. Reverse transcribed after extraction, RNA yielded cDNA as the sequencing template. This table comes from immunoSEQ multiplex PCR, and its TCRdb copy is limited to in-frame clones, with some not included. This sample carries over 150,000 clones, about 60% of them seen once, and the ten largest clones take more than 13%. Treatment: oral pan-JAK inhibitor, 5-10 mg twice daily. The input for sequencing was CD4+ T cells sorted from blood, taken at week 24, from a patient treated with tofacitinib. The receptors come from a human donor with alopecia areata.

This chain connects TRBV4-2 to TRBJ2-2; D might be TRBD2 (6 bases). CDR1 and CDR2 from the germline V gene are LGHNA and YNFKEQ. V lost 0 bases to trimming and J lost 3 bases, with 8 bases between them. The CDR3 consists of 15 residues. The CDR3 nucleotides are TGTGCCAGCAGCCAAGATGCGGGGTACACCGGGGAGCTGTTTTTT. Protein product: CASSQDAGYTGELFF.

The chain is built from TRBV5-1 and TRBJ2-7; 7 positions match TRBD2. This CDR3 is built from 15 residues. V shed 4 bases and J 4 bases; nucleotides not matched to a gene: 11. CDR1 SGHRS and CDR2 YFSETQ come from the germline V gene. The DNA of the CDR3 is TGCGCCAGCAGCCCGATAGCGGGTCCCCCGTACGAGCAGTACTTC. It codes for CASSPIAGPPYEQYF.